Following are 14 T cell receptor beta chains from one sample sequenced in a study of naive and memory T cell subsets. An equimolar mix of two oligonucleotides served as the beta constant-region primer for TRBC1 and TRBC2. The ligated cDNA underwent four PCR rounds using SP2 and nested alpha and beta constant-region primers. In TCRdb, the UMI-ligation and nested PCR reads were re-called with MiXCR into one record per CDR3 protein. The table includes over 65,000 distinct CDR3 sequences, about 10% detected once. The sequenced sample was naive CD8+ T cells from blood. The receptors come from a human donor in good health.

This clonotype has a count of ten or more. The chain joins TRBV3-1 to TRBJ2-7, with TRBD1 matching over 8 bases. The germline gives CDR1 LGHDT, CDR2 YNNKEL (reference sequence). After removal of 4 bases from V and 4 bases from J, the junction contained 6 bases not matched to a gene. The CDR3 is 14 amino acids. The CDR3 DNA follows: TGTGCCAGCAGCCTCGGACAGGGACGATACGAGCAGTACTTC. This encodes CASSLGQGRYEQYF.

V is TRBV28 and J is TRBJ2-1, with TRBD2 matching over 12 bases. J lost 4 bases, V lost 5 bases, and 6 bases had no gene match. Germline CDR1 is MDHEN and CDR2 is SYDVKM. The CDR3 totals 16 residues. CDR3 DNA sequence: TGTGCCAGCAGTCCGACGGGACTAGCGGGTTACAATGAGCAGTTCTTC. It encodes CASSPTGLAGYNEQFF. The variable domain in full, with the rest retrieved from reference TRBV28 and TRBJ2-1, is DVKVTQSSRYLVKRTGEKVFLECVQDMDHENMFWYRQDPGLGLRLIYFSYDVKMKEKGDIPEGYSVSREKKERFSLILESASTNQTSMYLCASSPTGLAGYNEQFFGPGTRLTVL.

This chain uses TRBV3-1 with TRBJ2-3, with a weak D call TRBD1 (6 bases). V was pared by 3 bases and J by 4 bases, with 20 bases between. Germline values: CDR1 LGHDT, CDR2 YNNKEL (reference sequence). CDR3 size: 17 residues. CDR3 residues: CASSQGAQRNRPDTQYF. The CDR3 DNA sequence: TGTGCCAGCAGCCAGGGGGCCCAGCGGAATCGTCCAGATACGCAGTATTTT.

The V and J genes are TRBV27 and TRBJ1-6; TRBD1 matches 9 bases. The CDR3 is made up of 13 amino acids. With V trimmed by 4 bases and J by 8 bases, 0 bases remained unmatched. Germline V lookup: CDR1 MNHEY, CDR2 SMNVEV (reference sequence). CDR3 sequence: CASSWTGDSPLHF. The CDR3 region has the DNA TGTGCCAGCAGTTGGACAGGGGATTCACCCCTCCACTTT.

This clonotype was found a few times. The J gene is TRBJ2-2, the V gene TRBV4-3, with D perhaps matching TRBD2 (5 bases). Germline assignment: CDR1 LGHNA and CDR2 YSLEER. This CDR3 spans 16 amino acids. The V end lost 0 bases, the J end lost 7 bases, and 15 bases lay between the germline ends. CDR3 residues: CASSQDLHREGGELFF. In nucleotides, the CDR3 is TGCGCCAGCAGCCAAGATCTCCATCGGGAAGGCGGGGAGCTGTTTTTT.

This clonotype was counted ten times or more. The V call is TRBV18, the J call TRBJ2-2, with TRBD2 matching 12 bases. CDR3 length equals 19 residues. J lost 3 bases, V lost 3 bases, and 11 bases had no gene match. The germline CDR1 and CDR2 sequences are KGHSH and LQKENI. The CDR3 sequence: CASSPRSRLAGVDTGELFF. CDR3 DNA: TGTGCCAGCTCACCGAGAAGCCGACTAGCGGGAGTTGACACCGGGGAGCTGTTTTTT.

Concerning this clonotype: A read error may be the cause here, since a much bigger clone is one base away. The chain is built from TRBV19 and TRBJ1-5, with D perhaps matching TRBD1 (6 bases). The CDR3 sequence is 13 residues long. Germline CDR1 is LNHDA and CDR2 is SQIVND (reference sequence). This CDR3 is CASNHRDNQPKHF. The CDR3 nucleotides read TGTGCCAGTAACCACAGGGACAATCAGCCCAAGCATTTT.

This clonotype came up a few times. The chain employs TRBV10-2 and TRBJ2-5; D is ambiguous. CDR1 WSHSY and CDR2 SAAADI come from the germline V gene. Trimming stripped 0 bases from V and 2 bases from J, with 13 bases between. The CDR3 consists of 16 residues. The CDR3, as DNA: TGCGCCAGCAGTGAGTCGTGGGCAGAAATACAAGAGACCCAGTACTTC. This sequence encodes CASSESWAEIQETQYF.

This clonotype was counted only a few times. V and J are TRBV30 and TRBJ1-3, with D unresolved. The CDR3 sequence is 12 residues long. Trimming cost V 4 bases and J 5 bases, with 9 bases left between them. The germline CDR1 and CDR2 sequences are GTSNPN and SVGIG (reference sequence). This chain's CDR3 is CAWTESRNTIYF. The CDR3, as DNA: TGTGCCTGGACCGAGTCTAGAAACACCATATATTTT.

This clonotype came up many times. The gene calls are TRBV5-6 and TRBJ1-6, with 7 bases identical to TRBD1. V lost 0 bases to trimming and J lost 0 bases; unmatched junction nucleotides: 12. This CDR3 has 20 residues. Germline V gene sequence: CDR1 SGHDT, CDR2 YYEEEE. CDR3 residues: CASSLDQGDGKSSYNSPLHF. For the CDR3, the DNA is TGTGCCAGCAGCTTGGATCAGGGGGACGGCAAGAGCTCCTATAATTCACCCCTCCACTTT.

This clonotype was recorded many times. V usage is TRBV27 and J usage is TRBJ2-7; D remains ambiguous. The CDR3 contains 14 residues. CDR1 and CDR2 (germline): MNHEY, SMNVEV (reference sequence). V was pared by 5 bases and J by 3 bases, with 14 bases between. The CDR3 reads CASSEQLPDYEQYF. The CDR3 DNA is TGTGCCAGCAGTGAACAGTTACCGGACTACGAGCAGTACTTC.

The sample holds a few counts of this clonotype. This chain uses TRBV4-1 with TRBJ2-7, with unresolved D. The germline CDR1 and CDR2 sequences are MGHRA and YSYEKL. The V gene lost 1 base and the J gene lost 3 bases, with 7 bases spanning the gap. There are 13 residues in the CDR3. The CDR3 reads CASSQALVYEQYF. Written as DNA, the CDR3 is TGCGCCAGCAGCCAAGCTTTGGTCTACGAGCAGTACTTC.

Only a few counts were recorded for this clonotype. The chain uses TRBV7-6 and TRBJ2-6; no definite D call. The V and J ends lost 1 base and 12 bases respectively, with 7 bases between them. CDR3 length: 12 residues. Germline V gene data show CDR1 as SGHVS and CDR2 as FNYEAQ. This CDR3 is CASSLELGVLTF. CDR3 nucleotides: TGTGCCAGCAGCTTAGAGCTAGGCGTCCTGACTTTC.

CDR3 nucleotides: TGTGCCAGCAGCCAAGATACTAGGAGGAGGGGCCGGAAAGGCGAGCAGTACTTC. Its translation: CASSQDTRRRGRKGEQYF. This sequence joins TRBV3-1 and TRBJ2-7; D might be TRBD2 (6 bases). CDR3 length: 18 residues. Germline CDR1 and CDR2: LGHDT and YNNKEL (reference sequence). Between the trimmed V and J ends, which lost 0 bases and 6 bases, there was a span of 24 bases.